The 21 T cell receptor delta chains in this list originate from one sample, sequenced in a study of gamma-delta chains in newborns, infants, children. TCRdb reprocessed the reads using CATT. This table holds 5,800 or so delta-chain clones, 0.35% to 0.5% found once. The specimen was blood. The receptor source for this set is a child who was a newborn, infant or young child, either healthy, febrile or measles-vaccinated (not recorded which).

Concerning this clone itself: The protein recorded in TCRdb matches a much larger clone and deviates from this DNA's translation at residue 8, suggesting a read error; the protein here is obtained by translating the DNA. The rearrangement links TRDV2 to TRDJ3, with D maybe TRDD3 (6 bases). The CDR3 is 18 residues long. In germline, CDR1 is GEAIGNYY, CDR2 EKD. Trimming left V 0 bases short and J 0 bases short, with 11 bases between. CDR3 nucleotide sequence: TGTGCCTGTGACACCTGGGGGCATAGCTCCTGGGACACCCGACAGATGTTTTTC. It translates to CACDTWGHSSWDTRQMFF.

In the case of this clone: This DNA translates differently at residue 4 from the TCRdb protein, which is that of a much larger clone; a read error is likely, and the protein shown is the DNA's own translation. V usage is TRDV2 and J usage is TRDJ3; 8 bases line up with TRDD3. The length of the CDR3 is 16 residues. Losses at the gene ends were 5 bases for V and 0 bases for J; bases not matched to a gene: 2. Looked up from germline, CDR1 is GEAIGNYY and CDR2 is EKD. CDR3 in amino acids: CACGGIRSWDTRQMFF. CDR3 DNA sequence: TGTGCCTGTGGTGGGATACGCTCCTGGGACACCCGACAGATGTTTTTC.

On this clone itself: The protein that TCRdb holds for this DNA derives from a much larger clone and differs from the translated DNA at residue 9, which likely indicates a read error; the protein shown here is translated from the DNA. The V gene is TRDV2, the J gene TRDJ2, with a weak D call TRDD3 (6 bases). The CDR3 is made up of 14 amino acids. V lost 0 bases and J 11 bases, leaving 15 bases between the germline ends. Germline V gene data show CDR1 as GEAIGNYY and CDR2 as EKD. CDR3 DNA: TGTGCCTGTGACACCCTGGGGTACACGTCGCAACTCTTCTTT. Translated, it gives CACDTLGYTSQLFF.

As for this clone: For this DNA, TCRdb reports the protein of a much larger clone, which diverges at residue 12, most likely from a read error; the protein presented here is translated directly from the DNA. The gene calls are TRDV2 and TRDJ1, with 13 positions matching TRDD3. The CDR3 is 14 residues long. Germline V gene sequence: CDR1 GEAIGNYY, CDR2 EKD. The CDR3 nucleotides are TGTGCCTGTGACCGACTACTGGGGGATACGAAACCCATCTTT. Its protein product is CACDRLLGDTKPIF.

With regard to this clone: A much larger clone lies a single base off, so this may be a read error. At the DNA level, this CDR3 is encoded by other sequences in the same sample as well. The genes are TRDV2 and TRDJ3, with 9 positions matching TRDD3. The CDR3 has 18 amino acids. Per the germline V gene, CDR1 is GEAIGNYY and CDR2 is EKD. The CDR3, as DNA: TGTGCCTGTGACAAAGTACTGGGGGACTCCTGGGACACCCGGCAGATGTTTTTC. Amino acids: CACDKVLGDSWDTRQMFF.

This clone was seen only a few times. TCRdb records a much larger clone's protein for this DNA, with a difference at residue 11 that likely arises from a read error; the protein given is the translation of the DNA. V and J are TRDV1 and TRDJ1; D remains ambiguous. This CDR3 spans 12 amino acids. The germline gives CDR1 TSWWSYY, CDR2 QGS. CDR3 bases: TGTGCTCTTGGGGAACTCGCCGATAAACTCACCTTT. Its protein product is CALGELADKLTF.

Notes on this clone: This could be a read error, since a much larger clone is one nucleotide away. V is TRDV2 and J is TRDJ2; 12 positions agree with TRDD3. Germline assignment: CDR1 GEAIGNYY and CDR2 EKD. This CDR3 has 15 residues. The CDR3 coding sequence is TGTGCCTGTGACCCCCTACTGGGGGATACAGCACACCTCTTCTTT. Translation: CACDPLLGDTAHLFF.

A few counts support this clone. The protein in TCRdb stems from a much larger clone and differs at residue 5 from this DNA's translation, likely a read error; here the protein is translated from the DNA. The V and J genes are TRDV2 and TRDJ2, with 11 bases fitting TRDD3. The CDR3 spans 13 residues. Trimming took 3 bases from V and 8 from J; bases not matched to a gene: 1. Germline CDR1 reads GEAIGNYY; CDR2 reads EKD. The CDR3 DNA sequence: TGTGCCTGTGACGCTGGGGGATACGCACAACTCTTCTTT. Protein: CACDAGGYAQLFF.

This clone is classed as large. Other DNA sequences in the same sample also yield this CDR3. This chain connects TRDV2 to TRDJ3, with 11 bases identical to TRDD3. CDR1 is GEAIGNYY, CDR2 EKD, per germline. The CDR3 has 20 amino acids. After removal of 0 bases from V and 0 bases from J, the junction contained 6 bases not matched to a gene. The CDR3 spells CACDTADTGGYSWDTRQMFF. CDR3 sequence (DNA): TGTGCCTGTGACACCGCTGATACTGGGGGATACTCCTGGGACACCCGACAGATGTTTTTC.

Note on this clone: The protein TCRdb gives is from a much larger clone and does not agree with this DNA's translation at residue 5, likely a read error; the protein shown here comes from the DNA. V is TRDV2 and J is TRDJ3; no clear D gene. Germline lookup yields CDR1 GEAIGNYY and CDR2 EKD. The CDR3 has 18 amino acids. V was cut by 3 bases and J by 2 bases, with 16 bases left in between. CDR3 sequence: CACDAVAYGTWDTRQMFF. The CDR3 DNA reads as TGTGCCTGTGACGCCGTAGCGTACGGGACCTGGGACACCCGACAGATGTTTTTC.

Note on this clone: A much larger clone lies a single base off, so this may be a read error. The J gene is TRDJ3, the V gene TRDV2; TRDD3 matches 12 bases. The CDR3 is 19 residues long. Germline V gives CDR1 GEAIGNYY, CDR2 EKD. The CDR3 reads CACDTLGDTSSWGTRQMFF. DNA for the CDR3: TGTGCCTGTGACACTCTGGGGGATACGAGCTCCTGGGGCACCCGACAGATGTTTTTC.

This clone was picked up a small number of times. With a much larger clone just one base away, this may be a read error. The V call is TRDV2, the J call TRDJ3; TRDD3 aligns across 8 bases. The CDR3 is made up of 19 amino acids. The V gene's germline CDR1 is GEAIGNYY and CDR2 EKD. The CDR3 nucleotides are TGTGCCCGTGACACCGTACTGGGGGCTTCCTCCTGGGACACCCGACAGATGTTTTTC. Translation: CARDTVLGASSWDTRQMFF.

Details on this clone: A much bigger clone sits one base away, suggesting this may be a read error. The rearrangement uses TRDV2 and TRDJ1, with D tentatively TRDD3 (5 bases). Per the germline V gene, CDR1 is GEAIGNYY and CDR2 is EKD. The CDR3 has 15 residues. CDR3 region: CACGTVGTYTDKLIF. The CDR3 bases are TGTGCCTGTGGCACCGTGGGGACTTACACCGATAAACTCATCTTT.

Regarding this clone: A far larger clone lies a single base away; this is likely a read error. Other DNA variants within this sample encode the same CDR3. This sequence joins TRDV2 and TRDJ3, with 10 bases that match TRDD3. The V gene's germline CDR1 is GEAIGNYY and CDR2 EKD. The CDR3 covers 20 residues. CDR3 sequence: CACDTVLGDPDSWDTRQMFF. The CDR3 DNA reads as TGTGCCTGTGACACCGTACTGGGGGATCCAGACTCCTGGGACACCCGGCAGATGTTTTTC.

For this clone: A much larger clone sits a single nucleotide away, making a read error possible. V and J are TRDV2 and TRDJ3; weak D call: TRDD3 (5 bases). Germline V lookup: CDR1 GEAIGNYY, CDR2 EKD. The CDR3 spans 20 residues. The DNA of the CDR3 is TGTGCCTGTGACGCGCTTAGGCAGGATGATTACTCCTGGGACACCCGACTGATGTTTTTC. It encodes CACDALRQDDYSWDTRLMFF.

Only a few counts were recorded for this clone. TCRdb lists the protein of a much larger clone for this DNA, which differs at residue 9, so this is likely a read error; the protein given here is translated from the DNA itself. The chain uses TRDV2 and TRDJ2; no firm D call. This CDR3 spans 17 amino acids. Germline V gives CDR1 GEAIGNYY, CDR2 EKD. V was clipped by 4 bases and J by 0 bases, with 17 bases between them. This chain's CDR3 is CACDTSRSRPLTAQLFF. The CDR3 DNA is TGTGCCTGTGATACCTCTAGGTCTCGCCCTTTGACAGCACAACTCTTCTTT.

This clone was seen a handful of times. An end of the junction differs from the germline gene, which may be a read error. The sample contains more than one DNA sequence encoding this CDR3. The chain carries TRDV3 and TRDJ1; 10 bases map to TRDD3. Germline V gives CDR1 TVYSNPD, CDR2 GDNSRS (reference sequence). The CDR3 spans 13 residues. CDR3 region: CAFTGGYTDKLIF. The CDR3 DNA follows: TGCGCCTTTACTGGGGGATACACCGATAAACTCATCTTT.

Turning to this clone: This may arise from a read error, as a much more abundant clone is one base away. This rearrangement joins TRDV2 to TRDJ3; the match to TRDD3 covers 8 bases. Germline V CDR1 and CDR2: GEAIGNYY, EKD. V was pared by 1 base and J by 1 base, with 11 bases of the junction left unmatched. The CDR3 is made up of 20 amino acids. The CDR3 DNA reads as TGTGCCTGTGACACTCTTACTGAGGGATACGGGTCCTGGGACACCCGACAGATGTTTTTC. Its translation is CACDTLTEGYGSWDTRQMFF.

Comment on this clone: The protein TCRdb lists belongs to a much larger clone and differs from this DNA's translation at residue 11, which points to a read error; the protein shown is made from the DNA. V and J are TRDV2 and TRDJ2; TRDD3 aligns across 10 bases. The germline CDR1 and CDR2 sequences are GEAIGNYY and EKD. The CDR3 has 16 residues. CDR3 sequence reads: CACDRLGDTLAAQLFF. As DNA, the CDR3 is TGTGCCTGTGATCGCTTGGGGGATACTTTGGCAGCACAACTCTTCTTT.

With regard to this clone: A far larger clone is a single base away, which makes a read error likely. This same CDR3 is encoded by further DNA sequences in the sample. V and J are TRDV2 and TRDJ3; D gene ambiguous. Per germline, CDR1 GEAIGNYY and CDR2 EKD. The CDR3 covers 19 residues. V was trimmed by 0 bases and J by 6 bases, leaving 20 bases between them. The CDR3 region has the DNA TGTGCCTGTGACACCGTGGACCCGCTTAGAAGGAAGGACACCCGACAGATGTTTTTC. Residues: CACDTVDPLRRKDTRQMFF.

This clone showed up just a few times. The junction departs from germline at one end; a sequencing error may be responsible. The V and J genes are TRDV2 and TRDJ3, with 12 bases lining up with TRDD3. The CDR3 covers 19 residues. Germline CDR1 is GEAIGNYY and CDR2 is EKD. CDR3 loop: CARDEILGDTCWDTRQMFF. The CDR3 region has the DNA TGTGCCCGTGACGAAATACTGGGGGATACCTGCTGGGACACCCGACAGATGTTTTTC.